The 32 T cell receptor beta chains below all came from one sample that was sequenced in a study of patients and donors after allogeneic stem cell transplantation. TCRdb passed the RT-PCR reads through MiXCR, listing each CDR3 protein once. The sample holds more than 850,000 distinct CDR3 sequences, 15% to 20% seen once. Material: blood, either unsorted or a sorted T cell fraction (not recorded which). These receptor sequences come from a human donor who was either an allogeneic HSCT recipient or a stem cell or donor lymphocyte infusion donor (not recorded which). It is not recorded whose cells these are; they may come from a transplant donor.

The rearrangement uses TRBV29-1 and TRBJ2-3; 10 positions match TRBD2. With V trimmed by 6 bases and J by 4 bases, 4 bases remained unmatched. In germline, CDR1 is SQVTM, CDR2 ANQGSEA. CDR3 length: 13 residues. The CDR3 DNA is TGCAGCGTGGGGACTAGCGTGGCAGATACGCAGTATTTT. Protein product: CSVGTSVADTQYF.

This clonotype has only a few counts. The chain combines TRBV19 with TRBJ2-3; 8 bases align to TRBD2. Germline-derived CDR1 and CDR2 are LNHDA and SQIVND (reference sequence). The CDR3 runs to 15 residues. J lost 7 bases, V lost 4 bases, and 10 bases had no gene match. CDR3 sequence reads: CASSTNSHSGNTQYF. CDR3 nucleotides: TGTGCCAGTAGTACTAATTCCCATAGCGGGAATACGCAGTATTTT. Based on the CDR3 plus reference TRBV19 and TRBJ2-3, the full variable domain is DGGITQSPKYLFRKEGQNVTLSCEQNLNHDAMYWYRQDPGQGLRLIYYSQIVNDFQKGDIAEGYSVSREKKESFPLTVTSAQKNPTAFYLCASSTNSHSGNTQYFGPGTRLTVL.

The chain joins TRBV18 to TRBJ2-5; D is perhaps TRBD1 (6 bases). The V gene lost 2 bases and the J gene lost 2 bases, with 15 bases spanning the gap. CDR3 length equals 16 residues. Germline CDR1 and CDR2: KGHSH and LQKENI. The CDR3: CASSPFLRGRQETQYF. In DNA, the CDR3 is TGTGCCAGCTCACCATTCTTAAGGGGGAGACAAGAGACCCAGTACTTC.

In its sample, this clonotype was seen a few times. The rearrangement uses TRBV9 and TRBJ2-5, with D perhaps matching TRBD1 or TRBD2 (7 bases each). V was clipped by 0 bases and J by 5 bases, with 14 bases between them. In germline, CDR1 is SGDLS, CDR2 YYNGEE. CDR3 length equals 15 residues. This chain's CDR3 is CASSVGQGLLETQYF. CDR3 nucleotide sequence: TGTGCCAGCAGCGTAGGACAGGGACTATTGGAGACCCAGTACTTC. Full variable domain (rest looked up from reference TRBV9 and TRBJ2-5): DSGVTQTPKHLITATGQRVTLRCSPRSGDLSVYWYQQSLDQGLQFLIQYYNGEERAKGNILERFSAQQFPDLHSELNLSSLELGDSALYFCASSVGQGLLETQYFGPGTRLLVL.

This clonotype was detected a few times. The rearrangement uses TRBV28 and TRBJ2-7, with D possibly called TRBD1 or TRBD2 (5 bases each). This CDR3 spans 15 amino acids. The V and J ends lost 3 bases and 0 bases respectively, with 12 bases between them. CDR1 MDHEN and CDR2 SYDVKM come from the germline V gene. CDR3 sequence (DNA): TGTGCCAGCAGTTTGTGGGGACGGGGCTCCTACGAGCAGTACTTC. The encoded protein is CASSLWGRGSYEQYF.

The rearrangement joins TRBV5-4 to TRBJ2-7, with 9 bases fitting TRBD2. This CDR3 is built from 15 residues. Looked up from germline, CDR1 is SGHNT and CDR2 is YYREEE (reference sequence). With V trimmed by 2 bases and J by 0 bases, 3 bases remained unmatched. The CDR3 sequence is CASSFTSGYSYEQYF. In nucleotides, the CDR3 is TGTGCCAGCAGCTTCACTAGCGGGTACTCCTACGAGCAGTACTTC.

This clonotype has more than one count but fewer than ten. This chain links TRBV20-1 with TRBJ1-5; TRBD1 is a possible D gene (6 bases). This CDR3 spans 15 amino acids. Germline CDR1 reads DFQATT; CDR2 reads SNEGSKA (reference sequence). V gave up 0 bases and J gave up 4 bases, with 13 bases separating them. The CDR3 reads CSARESGQYNQPQHF. As DNA, the CDR3 is TGCAGTGCTAGAGAATCTGGACAGTATAATCAGCCCCAGCATTTT.

In DNA, the CDR3 is TGTGCCAGCAGCTTGGGAGCGGGAGGGAAGTACGAGCAGTACTTC. Translation: CASSLGAGGKYEQYF. This sequence joins TRBV5-8 and TRBJ2-7; 10 bases agree with TRBD2. The V and J ends lost 0 bases and 4 bases, in that order; junction bases with no gene match: 4. CDR1 SGHTS and CDR2 YDEGEE come from the germline V gene. The CDR3 contains 15 residues.

The chain uses TRBV24-1 and TRBJ2-5; D might be TRBD2 (6 bases). Trimming shortened V by 7 bases and J by 2 bases, and 10 bases separated the two germline ends. Per the germline V gene, CDR1 is KGHDR and CDR2 is SFDVKD. This CDR3 has 13 residues. In nucleotides, the CDR3 is TGTGCCACCAGGAAGGGACTGCAAGAGACCCAGTACTTC. Translated, it gives CATRKGLQETQYF.

This clonotype was observed a few times. The V call is TRBV29-1, the J call TRBJ1-2; 7 nucleotides agree with TRBD1. From germline, CDR1 is SQVTM and CDR2 ANQGSEA. V trimming: 0 bases; J trimming: 2 bases; junction bases outside the gene matches: 18. The CDR3 contains 19 residues. The CDR3, as DNA: TGCAGCGTTGAAGATGGGATTAGTAGGGGACAGCTTAAAAACTATGGCTACACCTTC. Its translation is CSVEDGISRGQLKNYGYTF.

This clonotype was seen many times. This sequence joins TRBV12-3 or TRBV12-4 and TRBJ1-6; no clear D gene. V gave up 5 bases and J gave up 7 bases, with 9 bases separating them. The CDR3 is made up of 13 amino acids. The CDR3 sequence is CASSVEGNSPLHF. CDR3 nucleotide sequence: TGTGCCAGCAGTGTCGAAGGGAATTCACCCCTCCACTTT.

The CDR3 sequence: CASRSPGAAAGNTIYF. DNA of the CDR3: TGTGCCAGCAGGAGTCCAGGGGCGGCTGCTGGAAACACCATATATTTT. The chain recombines TRBV12-3 or TRBV12-4 with TRBJ1-3; D perhaps matches TRBD1 (6 bases). This CDR3 is 16 amino acids long. V was shortened by 6 bases and J by 2 bases, with 17 bases between the two germline ends.

Only a few counts were recorded for this clonotype. This chain links TRBV12-3 or TRBV12-4 with TRBJ2-1; D is perhaps TRBD2 (5 bases). CDR3 length: 12 residues. V dropped 6 bases and J dropped 9 bases, with 12 bases sitting between them. Written as DNA, the CDR3 is TGTGCCAGCAGGCCCCCACGGGGTGAGCAGTTCTTC. Translated, it gives CASRPPRGEQFF.

This clonotype was seen at least ten times. V is TRBV5-1 and J is TRBJ2-5, with TRBD1 as a possible D gene (5 bases). V lost 0 bases and J 2 bases, leaving 8 bases between the germline ends. Germline values: CDR1 SGHRS, CDR2 YFSETQ. The CDR3 extends over 14 amino acids. CDR3 sequence: CASSLGQLQETQYF. The DNA of the CDR3 is TGCGCCAGCAGCTTGGGACAGCTACAAGAGACCCAGTACTTC.

This sequence joins TRBV30 and TRBJ1-4, with TRBD1 as a possible D gene (6 bases). V was shortened by 7 bases and J by 4 bases, with 10 bases between the two germline ends. Germline lookup yields CDR1 GTSNPN and CDR2 SVGIG (reference sequence). CDR3 length: 12 amino acids. The CDR3, as DNA: TGTGCCTACGGGACAAGTAATGAAAAACTGTTTTTT. Protein: CAYGTSNEKLFF.

This clonotype was observed a handful of times. The chain combines TRBV20-1 with TRBJ2-1; 15 nucleotides match TRBD2. The length of the CDR3 is 17 residues. In germline, CDR1 is DFQATT, CDR2 SNEGSKA (reference sequence). V shed 5 bases, J shed 4 bases, and the junction held 9 bases outside the gene matches. The DNA for the CDR3 is TGCAGTGCTGGAACCGGGACTAGCGGGAGGAAGTACAATGAGCAGTTCTTC. Protein: CSAGTGTSGRKYNEQFF.

The chain uses TRBV21-1 and TRBJ2-2; the table's TRBD2 call for D was not verified on the DNA. TRBV21-1 has pseudogene status. The CDR3 extends over 17 amino acids. CDR3 amino acids: CASSNRNERENTGELFF. The CDR3 DNA reads as TGTGCCAGCAGCAACCGCAACGAGCGGGAGAACACCGGGGAGCTGTTTTTT.

This clonotype showed up many times. The rearrangement links TRBV5-1 to TRBJ2-5; maybe TRBD2 (5 bases). Germline V gene sequence: CDR1 SGHRS, CDR2 YFSETQ. V shed 3 bases and J shed 4 bases, with 13 bases lying between them. This CDR3 comprises 14 residues. The CDR3, as DNA: TGCGCCAGCAGCTCTGGTTTGGGGAGAGAGACCCAGTACTTC. Amino acids: CASSSGLGRETQYF. Filled out from reference TRBV5-1 and TRBJ2-5, the complete variable domain reads KAGVTQTPRYLIKTRGQQVTLSCSPISGHRSVSWYQQTPGQGLQFLFEYFSETQRNKGNFPGRFSGRQFSNSRSEMNVSTLELGDSALYLCASSSGLGRETQYFGPGTRLLVL.

This clonotype showed up just a few times. One junction end disagrees with the germline gene, perhaps due to a read error. The chain has TRBV7-7 and TRBJ2-1; a possible D gene is TRBD1 (6 bases). CDR1 is SSHAT and CDR2 is FNYEAQ in the germline V gene (reference sequence). This CDR3 contains 14 residues. CDR3: CASSHTTGYNEQFF. Written as DNA, the CDR3 is TGTGCTAGCAGCCATACGACAGGTTACAATGAGCAGTTCTTC.

This sequence joins TRBV24-1 and TRBJ2-1; 8 positions match TRBD2. This CDR3 region has 15 residues. Germline-derived CDR1 and CDR2 are KGHDR and SFDVKD. Unmatched junction bases numbered 7, after V lost 7 bases and J lost 3 bases. CDR3 sequence (DNA): TGTGCCACCAGCGTATCCGGGAGGGGCTACAATGAGCAGTTCTTC. This gives the protein CATSVSGRGYNEQFF.

This clonotype has just a few counts. The rearrangement joins TRBV20-1 to TRBJ1-1; unclear D gene. Trimming removed 2 bases at V and 3 bases at J, with 1 base between. The CDR3 runs to 10 residues. The germline V gene has CDR1 DFQATT and CDR2 SNEGSKA (reference sequence). This CDR3 reads CSARHTEAFF. The CDR3 bases are TGCAGTGCTAGACACACTGAAGCTTTCTTT.

The gene calls are TRBV11-1 and TRBJ2-5; D remains unclear. CDR1 and CDR2 from the germline V gene are SGHAT and FQDESV (reference sequence). The V and J ends lost 0 bases and 2 bases respectively, with 13 bases between them. CDR3 length equals 16 residues. CDR3 region: CASSLAEAQLQETQYF. The CDR3, as DNA: TGTGCCAGCAGCTTAGCCGAGGCGCAGCTACAAGAGACCCAGTACTTC.

This clonotype has at least ten counts. The chain carries TRBV15 and TRBJ1-6; D not certain. Trimming cost V 0 bases and J 6 bases, with 3 bases left between them. CDR1 is LNHNV, CDR2 YYDKDF, per germline (reference sequence). This CDR3 contains 13 residues. The CDR3 nucleotides are TGTGCCACCAGCAGAGAACCTAATTCACCCCTCCACTTT. Protein: CATSREPNSPLHF.

The chain links TRBV11-2 to TRBJ2-1; 9 positions match TRBD2. CDR1 and CDR2 from the germline V gene are SGHAT and FQNNGV. The CDR3 runs 18 residues. Unmatched junction bases numbered 16, after V lost 1 base and J lost 9 bases. CDR3 bases: TGTGCCAGCAGCTTAGTGGTAGGAAGGGCGGGGGGGCGACGTGAGCAGTTCTTC. Its protein product is CASSLVVGRAGGRREQFF.

The gene calls are TRBV24-1 and TRBJ2-2; TRBD1 aligns across 10 bases. Looked up from germline, CDR1 is KGHDR and CDR2 is SFDVKD. The CDR3 has 14 amino acids. Trimming took 10 bases from V and 0 from J; bases not matched to a gene: 1. The CDR3 region is CATGQGANTGELFF. The CDR3 region has the DNA TGTGCCACAGGACAGGGGGCGAACACCGGGGAGCTGTTTTTT.

This clonotype was found a few times. The genes are TRBV25-1 and TRBJ2-7; D ambiguous. Trimming shortened V by 3 bases and J by 0 bases, and 9 bases separated the two germline ends. CDR1 is MGHDK and CDR2 is SYGVNS in the germline V gene. There are 14 residues in the CDR3. The CDR3 region is CASSDWYGSYEQYF. DNA for the CDR3: TGTGCCAGCAGTGATTGGTACGGCTCCTACGAGCAGTACTTC.

Many counts were recorded for this clonotype. The V gene is TRBV5-1, the J gene TRBJ2-1, with D possibly called TRBD1 or TRBD2 (5 bases each). V was trimmed by 1 base and J by 2 bases, leaving 16 bases between them. Germline assignment: CDR1 SGHRS and CDR2 YFSETQ. The length of the CDR3 is 17 residues. The CDR3 is CASSLYGGWVPYNEQFF. The CDR3 DNA is TGCGCCAGCAGCTTGTATGGGGGTTGGGTACCCTACAATGAGCAGTTCTTC.

The chain carries TRBV7-9 and TRBJ2-5, with D uncertain. In germline, CDR1 is SEHNR, CDR2 FQNEAQ (reference sequence). V dropped 4 bases and J dropped 2 bases, with 11 bases sitting between them. This CDR3 has 14 residues. The CDR3 bases are TGTGCCAGCAGCTCCCTTAGTCCGCAAGAGACCCAGTACTTC. Translated, it gives CASSSLSPQETQYF.

V and J are TRBV29-1 and TRBJ1-4; TRBD1 is a possible D gene (6 bases). Germline CDR1 reads SQVTM; CDR2 reads ANQGSEA. The CDR3 consists of 15 residues. Trimming left V 4 bases short and J 0 bases short, with 12 bases between. The CDR3 bases are TGCAGCGTTGGAGGGGGGGATCCAACTAATGAAAAACTGTTTTTT. This encodes CSVGGGDPTNEKLFF.

On this clonotype: The germline gene is not matched at one end of the junction; a read error may be the cause. The chain links TRBV4-1 to TRBJ2-1; TRBD2 matches 12 bases. Germline V gives CDR1 MGHRA, CDR2 YSYEKL. The CDR3 length is 14 residues. CDR3 residues: CASSQPYLAGGPIF. As DNA, the CDR3 is TGCGCCAGCAGCCAACCCTACCTAGCGGGAGGGCCGATCTTC.

The CDR3 nucleotides read TGCAGCGTTAGACAGGGGATCGGCAATCAGCCCCAGCATTTT. Protein product: CSVRQGIGNQPQHF. The rearrangement uses TRBV29-1 and TRBJ1-5, with TRBD1 identical over 8 bases. The CDR3 contains 14 residues. Looked up from germline, CDR1 is SQVTM and CDR2 is ANQGSEA. V trimming: 5 bases; J trimming: 2 bases; junction bases outside the gene matches: 5.

This clonotype showed up many times. The genes are TRBV5-1 and TRBJ1-6, with 7 bases identical to TRBD1. Trimming removed 0 bases from V and 7 bases from J; junction bases left unmatched: 4. Germline lookup yields CDR1 SGHRS and CDR2 YFSETQ. The CDR3 extends over 15 amino acids. CDR3 loop: CASSLGQGGNSPLHF. CDR3 coding DNA: TGCGCCAGCAGCTTGGGACAGGGAGGAAATTCACCCCTCCACTTT.